The clone carrying this T cell receptor beta chain was seen repeatedly, ten times or more. This sample was taken from a study of blood T cells in healthy people across ages. The authors ran a second PCR of about 6 to 12 cycles using a sample-barcoded 5' primer and a J-beta primer mix. A minimum of 2.5 million CDR3-containing paired-end reads was obtained for each sample. TCRdb re-called the 5' RACE reads with MiXCR, one entry per CDR3 protein. The sample carries about 540,000 distinct CDR3 sequences, about 25% recorded once. The V and J ends lost 3 bases and 4 bases, in that order; junction bases with no gene match: 1. CDR3 length: 14 amino acids. Germline CDR1 is LGHDT and CDR2 is YNNKEL (reference sequence). The sample was also linked to a second study, of T cells of mothers and their children.

This chain joins TRBV3-1 and TRBJ2-5; 11 bases map to TRBD2. The source of this sequence is a boy aged 5-17 years in good health. The sequenced sample consisted of blood. The CDR3 DNA sequence: TGTGCCAGCAGCCAGGGGACTAGCGGAGAGACCCAGTACTTC. Translating gives CASSQGTSGETQYF.